This T cell receptor beta chain originates from a study of T cells in Graves' hyperthyroidism and ophthalmopathy. Many counts were recorded for this clonotype. The CDR3 regions of TCR beta were amplified from RNA transcripts. The HTBI primer set drove a first-round RT-PCR of the TCR CDR3. TCRdb analysed the multiplex PCR reads with MiXCR anew, one entry per CDR3 protein. The sample contains about 350,000 distinct CDR3 sequences, 17% of which appear only once. This clonotype originated in a woman younger than 45 with Graves' hyperthyroidism that later progressed to Graves' ophthalmopathy. The source material was blood.

The CDR3 loop reads CASSYRRGAWEQYF. The CDR3 DNA is TGTGCCAGCAGCTACCGTAGGGGGGCATGGGAGCAGTACTTC. The rearrangement links TRBV7-2 to TRBJ2-7; tentatively, D is TRBD1 or TRBD2 (6 bases each). CDR1 and CDR2 (germline): SGHTA, FQGNSA. V dropped 4 bases and J dropped 7 bases, with 17 bases sitting between them. The CDR3 spans 14 residues. The variable domain in full, with the rest retrieved from reference TRBV7-2 and TRBJ2-7, is GAGVSQSPSNKVTEKGKDVELRCDPISGHTALYWYRQSLGQGLEFLIYFQGNSAPDKSGLPSDRFSAERTGGSVSTLTIQRTQQEDSAVYLCASSYRRGAWEQYFGPGTRLTVT.